The 13 T cell receptor beta chains below all came from one sample that was sequenced in a study of blood T cell repertoires in COVID-19. The data were produced by immunoSEQ multiplex PCR, yet TCRdb's version contains in-frame clones alone and is incomplete. The data show roughly 160,000 clones, with about 83% seen just once and roughly 2.5% held by the top ten. Sequenced input: peripheral blood. These receptors were taken from a woman older than 75 with COVID-19, enrolled during active disease.

The chain combines TRBV3-1 (or the pseudogene TRBV3-2) with TRBJ1-1; the match to TRBD1 covers 9 bases. J was trimmed by 3 bases and V by 5 bases; bases with no gene match: 7. The germline CDR1 and CDR2 sequences are LGHDT and YNNKEL (reference sequence). This CDR3 region has 15 residues. Here the CDR3 DNA reads TGTGCCAGCAGCGCTGGACAGGGGATTGACACTGAAGCTTTCTTT. This codes for CASSAGQGIDTEAFF.

The chain has TRBV30 and TRBJ2-5; TRBD2 matches at 7 bases. CDR1 is GTSNPN and CDR2 is SVGIG in the germline V gene (reference sequence). The CDR3 extends over 13 amino acids. V lost 5 bases, J lost 3 bases, and 6 bases stayed unmatched. The CDR3 protein is CAWDSGGEETQYF. The CDR3 DNA reads as TGTGCCTGGGACAGTGGGGGGGAAGAGACCCAGTACTTC. The full variable domain, its missing parts supplied by reference TRBV30 and TRBJ2-5, is SQTIHQWPATLVQPVGSPLSLECTVEGTSNPNLYWYRQAAGRGLQLLFYSVGIGQISSEVPQNLSASRPQDRQFILSSKKLLLSDSGFYLCAWDSGGEETQYFGPGTRLLVL.

V usage is TRBV6-5 and J usage is TRBJ2-3; 10 positions agree with TRBD1. Unmatched junction bases numbered 11, after V lost 8 bases and J lost 6 bases. Germline V gene sequence: CDR1 MNHEY, CDR2 SVGAGI. The CDR3 runs to 15 residues. The CDR3 DNA follows: TGTGCCAGCTGGGACAGGGGATCCCCAAGGGATACGCAGTATTTT. Its translation: CASWDRGSPRDTQYF.

This clone was counted a single time. The CDR3 loop reads CASSPLASNQPQHF. In nucleotides, the CDR3 is TGTGCCAGCAGCCCCCTAGCGAGCAATCAGCCCCAGCATTTT. The chain carries TRBV7-8 and TRBJ1-5; D gene uncertain. The V end was cut by 5 bases, the J end by 1 base, with 9 bases between. This CDR3 is built from 14 residues. From germline, CDR1 is SGHVS and CDR2 FQNEAQ.

The V gene is TRBV4-2, the J gene TRBJ1-5, with TRBD1 matching over 11 bases. The germline gives CDR1 LGHNA, CDR2 YNFKEQ. V lost 0 bases, J lost 7 bases, and 5 bases stayed unmatched. The CDR3 covers 16 residues. Here the CDR3 reads CASSQDGDRGGQPQHF. DNA for the CDR3: TGTGCCAGCAGCCAAGATGGGGACAGGGGGGGACAGCCCCAGCATTTT.

The chain employs TRBV4-2 and TRBJ2-7; possible D gene TRBD1, 6 bases. CDR3 length: 15 residues. V lost 8 bases and J lost 2, with 19 bases in between. CDR1 and CDR2 (germline): LGHNA, YNFKEQ. The CDR3 region is CASAKEERQAYEQYF. DNA of the CDR3: TGTGCCAGCGCCAAGGAGGAGAGACAGGCCTACGAGCAGTACTTC.

The chain employs TRBV4-3 and TRBJ1-2, with 7 bases that match TRBD1. J was trimmed by 8 bases and V by 5 bases; bases with no gene match: 14. CDR3 length: 15 amino acids. CDR1 and CDR2 (germline): LGHNA, YSLEER. The CDR3 DNA sequence: TGCGCCAGCAGCGGAGGGAACAGGGGTTCTTGGGGCTACACCTTC. It yields the protein CASSGGNRGSWGYTF.

This clone was seen a handful of times. The chain has TRBV5-6 and TRBJ2-5, with 9 bases fitting TRBD1. The CDR3 contains 15 residues. Losses at the gene ends were 4 bases for V and 3 bases for J; bases not matched to a gene: 7. The germline gives CDR1 SGHDT, CDR2 YYEEEE. The CDR3 DNA follows: TGTGCCAGCAGCACACCGGGACAGGGAAAAGAGACCCAGTACTTC. Translating gives CASSTPGQGKETQYF.

This chain links TRBV11-2 with TRBJ1-2; 8 bases are shared with TRBD1. Germline loops: CDR1 SGHAT, CDR2 FQNNGV. This CDR3 region has 15 residues. V shed 4 bases and J 8 bases; nucleotides not matched to a gene: 12. CDR3 nucleotides: TGTGCCAGCAGCTCATTTGACAGGGGAAATCGGGGCTACACCTTC. Protein: CASSSFDRGNRGYTF.

Here the CDR3 DNA reads TGTGCCAGCAGTTATGAACGGCGGCGTTCCTACAATGAGCAGTTCTTC. It yields the protein CASSYERRRSYNEQFF. This sequence joins TRBV6-5 and TRBJ2-1; D gene unclear. Germline V gene data show CDR1 as MNHEY and CDR2 as SVGAGI. With 3 bases removed from V and 1 base from J, the gap between germline ends came to 13 bases. This CDR3 is built from 16 residues.

The chain is built from TRBV5-1 and TRBJ2-5; TRBD1 aligns across 7 bases. CDR3 size: 15 residues. V trimming: 0 bases; J trimming: 1 base; junction bases outside the gene matches: 3. Per the germline V gene, CDR1 is SGHRS and CDR2 is YFSETQ. The CDR3 nucleotides are TGCGCCAGCAGCTTGGGACAGGGCCTCCAAGAGACCCAGTACTTC. It is translated as CASSLGQGLQETQYF.

This clone was seen once. The rearrangement links TRBV2 to TRBJ2-7, with D tentatively TRBD1 (6 bases). Germline CDR1 SNHLY, CDR2 FYNNEI. The ends were cut back, 6 bases at V and 6 bases at J, with 9 bases in the middle. This CDR3 is built from 11 residues. The CDR3 region is CASSQDSEQYF. CDR3 nucleotide sequence: TGTGCCAGCAGCCAGGACAGCGAGCAGTACTTC.

The chain recombines TRBV4-1 with TRBJ2-5, with TRBD2 matching 8 bases. Germline V gene lookup returns CDR1 MGHRA and CDR2 YSYEKL. Trimming took 2 bases from V and 4 from J; bases not matched to a gene: 3. This CDR3 has 14 residues. Here the CDR3 reads CASSQTSGSETQYF. The CDR3 bases are TGCGCCAGCAGCCAAACTAGCGGATCAGAGACCCAGTACTTC.